Listed here are 10 T cell receptor beta chains from one sample, sequenced in a study of immune evolution from preneoplasia to lung adenocarcinoma. Measured with immunoSEQ multiplex PCR; TCRdb has only the in-frame clones, and not every one. Of under 7,000 clones listed, roughly 81% were seen once; the top ten hold approximately 5.8%. Material for sequencing was FFPE invasive lung adenocarcinoma tissue. The receptor set was obtained from a person aged 45-60 years with lung adenocarcinoma.

The CDR3, as DNA: TGTGCCAGCAGCTTAGGGTATAGCACCTACGAGCAGTACTTC. Encoded protein: CASSLGYSTYEQYF. This rearrangement joins TRBV13 to TRBJ2-7; D not certain. The ends were cut back, 0 bases at V and 2 bases at J, with 8 bases in the middle. CDR1 and CDR2 (germline): PRHDT, FYEKMQ (reference sequence). The CDR3 runs to 14 residues.

This clone was detected once. This chain links TRBV5-1 with TRBJ2-3; D gene ambiguous. The V end lost 4 bases, the J end lost 1 base, and 13 bases lay between the germline ends. The CDR3 consists of 15 residues. CDR1 is SGHRS, CDR2 YFSETQ, per germline. CDR3 nucleotides: TGCGCCAGCAGCCGTAAAGTTAAGGGCACAGATACGCAGTATTTT. Its translation: CASSRKVKGTDTQYF. The variable domain in full, with the rest retrieved from reference TRBV5-1 and TRBJ2-3, is KAGVTQTPRYLIKTRGQQVTLSCSPISGHRSVSWYQQTPGQGLQFLFEYFSETQRNKGNFPGRFSGRQFSNSRSEMNVSTLELGDSALYLCASSRKVKGTDTQYFGPGTRLTVL.

The J gene is TRBJ2-1, the V gene TRBV29-1; the D gene could be TRBD1 or TRBD2 (6 bases each). Germline V gene sequence: CDR1 SQVTM, CDR2 ANQGSEA. The germline V and J ends were trimmed by 0 bases and 1 base, with 10 bases remaining between them. The CDR3 is 15 residues long. The CDR3 sequence is CSVEDGGGSYNEQFF. The CDR3 DNA reads TGCAGCGTTGAAGATGGAGGGGGTTCCTACAATGAGCAGTTCTTC.

This chain connects TRBV28 to TRBJ2-7; a weak D match, TRBD2 (6 bases). Germline CDR1 reads MDHEN; CDR2 reads SYDVKM. The CDR3 extends over 13 amino acids. Trimming pared 6 bases from V and 6 bases from J, leaving 15 bases between. The CDR3 DNA is TGTGCCAGCAGCCTCCCGGGAGCCTCCGAGCAGTACTTC. Translation: CASSLPGASEQYF.

V is TRBV20-1 and J is TRBJ1-2; no firm D call. The germline V gene has CDR1 DFQATT and CDR2 SNEGSKA (reference sequence). Trimming pared 2 bases from V and 8 bases from J, leaving 9 bases between. CDR3 length: 11 residues. Written as DNA, the CDR3 is TGCAGTGCTAGACAAGGGAGCGGCTACACCTTC. Protein: CSARQGSGYTF.

The chain employs TRBV7-2 and TRBJ2-3; weak D call: TRBD2 (6 bases). The CDR3 totals 14 residues. V was trimmed by 2 bases and J by 3 bases, leaving 9 bases between them. CDR1 is SGHTA, CDR2 FQGNSA, per germline. The chain's CDR3 is CASSLIGSTDTQYF. The CDR3 DNA reads TGTGCCAGCAGCTTAATCGGGAGTACAGATACGCAGTATTTT.

The chain combines TRBV7-2 with TRBJ2-1; 9 bases are a match to TRBD2. This CDR3 spans 16 amino acids. Trimming removed 5 bases from V and 0 bases from J; junction bases left unmatched: 5. CDR1 and CDR2 (germline): SGHTA, FQGNSA. Here the CDR3 DNA reads TGTGCCAGCAGCAGACTAGCGGTAAGCTCCTACAATGAGCAGTTCTTC. It yields the protein CASSRLAVSSYNEQFF.

This clone turned up a few times. This chain links TRBV4-1 with TRBJ2-1, with 9 bases matching TRBD2. The CDR3 has 17 residues. CDR1 MGHRA and CDR2 YSYEKL come from the germline V gene. V lost 4 bases to trimming and J lost 4 bases; unmatched junction nucleotides: 11. The CDR3 sequence: CASSLRERGAQYNEQFF. CDR3 DNA sequence: TGCGCCAGCAGCCTCCGGGAGCGGGGGGCCCAATACAATGAGCAGTTCTTC.

The chain carries TRBV19 and TRBJ2-7, with D possibly being TRBD1 (5 bases). Germline assignment: CDR1 LNHDA and CDR2 SQIVND (reference sequence). Trimming shortened V by 7 bases and J by 1 base, and 11 bases separated the two germline ends. The CDR3 sequence is 13 residues long. In DNA form, the CDR3 reads TGTGCCAGTAACCCTGACAGATCCTACGAGCAGTACTTC. This translates into CASNPDRSYEQYF.

The table lists this clone with a few counts. The CDR3 sequence is CASSLSGGYEQYF. The CDR3 region has the DNA TGTGCCAGTAGTTTGTCAGGGGGCTACGAGCAGTACTTC. The chain links TRBV19 to TRBJ2-7, with 7 bases identical to TRBD1. This CDR3 has 13 residues. Per germline, CDR1 LNHDA and CDR2 SQIVND (reference sequence). The V and J ends lost 5 bases and 3 bases, in that order; junction bases with no gene match: 4.